This T cell receptor beta chain was captured by sequencing in a study of T cells in Graves' hyperthyroidism and ophthalmopathy. RNA transcripts were the template for amplifying TCR beta CDR3 regions. HTBI primers were employed in a first-round RT-PCR of the TCR CDR3. TCRdb ran MiXCR on the multiplex PCR reads and lists one entry per CDR3 protein. The sample shows about 330,000 distinct CDR3 sequences, around 15% of them seen only once. A Clinical Activity Score of at least 3, a NOSPECS grade of at least 4 and a duration under 3 months were recorded in the ophthalmopathy patients. The origin of this receptor is a woman between 40 and 55 years old with Graves' ophthalmopathy. The sequenced sample was blood.

The CDR3: CASSQFLGGAGNTIYF. The CDR3 DNA reads as TGTGCCAGCAGCCAATTTTTGGGGGGCGCTGGAAACACCATATATTTT. The chain is built from TRBV3-1 and TRBJ1-3, with D possibly matching TRBD1 (6 bases). With 2 bases removed from V and 2 bases from J, the gap between germline ends came to 13 bases. Germline lookup yields CDR1 LGHDT and CDR2 YNNKEL (reference sequence). The CDR3 loop spans 16 amino acids.